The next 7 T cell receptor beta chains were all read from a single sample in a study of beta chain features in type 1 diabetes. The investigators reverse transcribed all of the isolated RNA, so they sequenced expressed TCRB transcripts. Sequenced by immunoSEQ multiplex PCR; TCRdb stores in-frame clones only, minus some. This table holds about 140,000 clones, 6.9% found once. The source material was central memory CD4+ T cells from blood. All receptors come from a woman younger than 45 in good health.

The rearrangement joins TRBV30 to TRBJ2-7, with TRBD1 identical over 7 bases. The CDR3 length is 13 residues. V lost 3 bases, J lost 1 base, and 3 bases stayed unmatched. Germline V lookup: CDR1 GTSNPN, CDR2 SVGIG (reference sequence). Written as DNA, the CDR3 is TGTGCCTGGAGAGAGGGGGCGTCCTACGAGCAGTACTTC. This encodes CAWREGASYEQYF.

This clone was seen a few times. CDR3 nucleotide sequence: TGTGCCAGTAGGTTACAGGGGGCAGGAGCCAAAAACATTCAGTACTTC. Residues: CASRLQGAGAKNIQYF. V and J are TRBV19 and TRBJ2-4; 9 positions agree with TRBD1. Germline trimming cut 6 bases from V and 0 bases from J; bases unmatched to any gene: 6. The CDR3 has 16 residues. Germline CDR1 and CDR2: LNHDA and SQIVND (reference sequence).

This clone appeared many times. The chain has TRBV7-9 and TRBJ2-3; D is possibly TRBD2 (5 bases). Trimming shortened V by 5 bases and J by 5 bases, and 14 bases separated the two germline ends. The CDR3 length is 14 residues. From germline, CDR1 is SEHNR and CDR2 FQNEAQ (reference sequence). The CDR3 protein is CASSMRAIGDTQYF. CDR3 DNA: TGTGCCAGCAGCATGCGGGCAATCGGAGATACGCAGTATTTT.

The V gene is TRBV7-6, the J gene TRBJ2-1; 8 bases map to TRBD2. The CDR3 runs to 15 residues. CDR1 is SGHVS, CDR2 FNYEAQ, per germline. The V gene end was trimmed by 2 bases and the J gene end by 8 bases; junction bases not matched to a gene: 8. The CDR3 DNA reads TGTGCCAGCAGCTTAAGTGGACTAGCTTATTATGAGCAGTTCTTC. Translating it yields CASSLSGLAYYEQFF. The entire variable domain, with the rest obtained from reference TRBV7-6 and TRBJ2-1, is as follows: GAGVSQSPRYKVTKRGQDVALRCDPISGHVSLYWYRQALGQGPEFLTYFNYEAQQDKSGLPNDRFSAERPEGSISTLTIQRTEQRDSAMYRCASSLSGLAYYEQFFGPGTRLTVL.

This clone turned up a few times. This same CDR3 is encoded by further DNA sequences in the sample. The CDR3 sequence is CASSLGRGREKLFF. For the CDR3, the DNA is TGTGCCAGCAGTTTAGGCAGGGGAAGAGAAAAACTGTTTTTT. V gene TRBV28 combines with J gene TRBJ1-4; perhaps TRBD1 as D (6 bases). This CDR3 is 14 amino acids long. V gave up 2 bases and J gave up 8 bases, with 12 bases separating them. Germline assignment: CDR1 MDHEN and CDR2 SYDVKM.

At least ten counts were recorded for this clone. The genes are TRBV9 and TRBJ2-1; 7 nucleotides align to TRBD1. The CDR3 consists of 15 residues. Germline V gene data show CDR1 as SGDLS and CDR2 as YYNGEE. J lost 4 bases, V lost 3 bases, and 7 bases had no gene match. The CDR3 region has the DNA TGTGCCAGCAGCGACCACCTGACAGGGTACAATGAGCAGTTCTTC. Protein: CASSDHLTGYNEQFF.

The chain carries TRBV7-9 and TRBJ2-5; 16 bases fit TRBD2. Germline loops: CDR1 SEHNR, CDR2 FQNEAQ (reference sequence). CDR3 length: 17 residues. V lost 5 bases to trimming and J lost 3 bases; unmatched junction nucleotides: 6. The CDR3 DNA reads TGTGCCAGCAGCGTCCCGGGACTAGCGGGAGGGAAAGAGACCCAGTACTTC. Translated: CASSVPGLAGGKETQYF.